This entry lists 7 T cell receptor beta chains sequenced from one sample in a study of blood T cell repertoires in COVID-19. This table comes from immunoSEQ multiplex PCR, and its TCRdb copy is limited to in-frame clones, with some not included. The data contain some 100,000 clones, around 90% of them singletons. Sequenced: peripheral blood. These receptors were taken from a man in his fifties or sixties with COVID-19, enrolled during active disease.

This rearrangement joins TRBV29-1 to TRBJ2-1; 11 bases map to TRBD1. The CDR3 length is 14 residues. The germline V gene encodes CDR1 SQVTM and CDR2 ANQGSEA. V lost 7 bases, J lost 7 bases, and 9 bases stayed unmatched. As DNA, the CDR3 is TGCAGCGCCATCGGACAGGGGGCAGGAAATGAGCAGTTCTTC. This sequence encodes CSAIGQGAGNEQFF.

This clone was recorded once. This chain uses TRBV30 with TRBJ2-1; perhaps TRBD1 as D (6 bases). The CDR3 length is 14 residues. V shed 0 bases and J shed 0 bases, with 6 bases lying between them. Looked up from germline, CDR1 is GTSNPN and CDR2 is SVGIG (reference sequence). CDR3 coding DNA: TGTGCCTGGAGTGTAGGGGGCTCCTACAATGAGCAGTTCTTC. As protein: CAWSVGGSYNEQFF.

The chain joins TRBV7-9 to TRBJ2-1, with no clear D. V was cut by 7 bases and J by 0 bases, with 19 bases left in between. The CDR3 consists of 17 residues. Germline CDR1 reads SEHNR; CDR2 reads FQNEAQ (reference sequence). The CDR3 DNA sequence: TGTGCCAGCACCGAATTTCCGGGTCAGAGCTCCTACAATGAGCAGTTCTTC. It translates to CASTEFPGQSSYNEQFF. Supplemented by reference TRBV7-9 and TRBJ2-1, the full variable domain reads DTGVSQNPRHKITKRGQNVTFRCDPISEHNRLYWYRQTLGQGPEFLTYFQNEAQLEKSRLLSDRFSAERPKGSFSTLEIQRTEQGDSAMYLCASTEFPGQSSYNEQFFGPGTRLTVL.

The chain joins TRBV7-3 to TRBJ2-7; no definite D call. CDR1 and CDR2 (germline): SGHTA, FQGTGA. The V and J ends lost 5 bases and 3 bases respectively, with 17 bases between them. There are 15 residues in the CDR3. The CDR3 DNA is TGTGCCAGCAGCCCTTACGACACGCCGATCTACGAGCAGTACTTC. Protein: CASSPYDTPIYEQYF.

The chain links TRBV30 to TRBJ2-3; D possibly corresponds to TRBD1 (6 bases). The CDR3 length is 15 residues. V was trimmed by 2 bases and J by 4 bases, leaving 16 bases between them. The V gene's germline CDR1 is GTSNPN and CDR2 SVGIG (reference sequence). Written as DNA, the CDR3 is TGTGCCTGGAGTACAGGGTCACTGAGCGCAGATACGCAGTATTTT. Protein sequence: CAWSTGSLSADTQYF. Full variable domain (remainder filled in from reference TRBV30 and TRBJ2-3): SQTIHQWPATLVQPVGSPLSLECTVEGTSNPNLYWYRQAAGRGLQLLFYSVGIGQISSEVPQNLSASRPQDRQFILSSKKLLLSDSGFYLCAWSTGSLSADTQYFGPGTRLTVL.

The genes are TRBV11-2 and TRBJ2-1; 9 bases fit TRBD1. After removal of 4 bases from V and 14 bases from J, the junction contained 12 bases not matched to a gene. CDR3 length equals 14 residues. Per the germline V gene, CDR1 is SGHAT and CDR2 is FQNNGV. The CDR3 region has the DNA TGTGCCAGCAGCTCTACTAACAGGGGGCGAGGGGAGTTCTTC. Translating gives CASSSTNRGRGEFF.

The chain employs TRBV7-9 and TRBJ2-3, with D perhaps TRBD1 (6 bases). The CDR3 totals 16 residues. Germline V CDR1 and CDR2: SEHNR, FQNEAQ (reference sequence). Between the trimmed V and J ends, which lost 5 bases and 0 bases, there was a span of 15 bases. The CDR3 nucleotides are TGTGCCAGCAGCCAGAGCAGGGGCCTGAGCACAGATACGCAGTATTTT. Translated: CASSQSRGLSTDTQYF.